The rows below give T cell receptor beta chains drawn from one sample of a study of blood T cell repertoires in COVID-19. The repertoire was sequenced with immunoSEQ multiplex PCR; TCRdb's copy has only in-frame clones and lacks some. The sample contains approximately 220,000 clones, roughly 85% of which appear only once. Sequenced sample: PBMCs or T cells enriched from blood (not recorded which). Every receptor here comes from a woman aged 50 to 65 who had been exposed to COVID-19. Each CDR3 is given with its conserved first and last residue. The D gene is left open where the match is weak. Rows may omit the clone size; those that give it use once, few, many or a size class.

cdr3_nt | cdr3_aa | v_call | clone_size | j_call | d_call
TGTGCCAGCAGCTTTCGCTACAATCAGCCCCAGCATTTT | CASSFRYNQPQHF | TRBV7-2 | . | TRBJ1-5 | .
TGTGCCAGCAGTCGCCCGACAGCGAACACCGGGGAGCTGTTTTTT | CASSRPTANTGELFF | TRBV2 | once | TRBJ2-2 | .
TGTGCCAGCAGCTTGGGTACAGGGGGCGTCATCTATGGCTACACCTTC | CASSLGTGGVIYGYTF | TRBV5-4 | . | TRBJ1-2 | TRBD1
TGTGCCAGCAGCCTCAAGAGACAGAACACTGAAGCCTTCTTT | CASSLKRQNTEAFF | TRBV5-4 | once | TRBJ1-1 | .
TGTGCCAGCAGCTTCGGCCGGGGGGGCGAAGCTTTCTTT | CASSFGRGGEAFF | TRBV5-4 | . | TRBJ1-1 | .
TGTGCCAGCAGCCCCCGGGGGAGCTCCTACAATGAGCAGTTCTTC | CASSPRGSSYNEQFF | TRBV9 | . | TRBJ2-1 | .
TGCAGCGTTAGAACAGGGATTGGAAACACCATATATTTT | CSVRTGIGNTIYF | TRBV29-1 | . | TRBJ1-3 | .
TGTGCCAGCAGCCCGCTCCCGGGGACAGATTATGGCTACACCTTC | CASSPLPGTDYGYTF | TRBV5-5 | few | TRBJ1-2 | TRBD1
TGTGCCAGCACAAACCCACGGACAGTTACAGCTTTCTTT | CASTNPRTVTAFF | TRBV12-3/TRBV12-4 | . | TRBJ1-1 | .
TGTGCCAGCAGGCTGGACAGGGCCACCGGGGAGCTGTTTTTT | CASRLDRATGELFF | TRBV7-3 | . | TRBJ2-2 | TRBD1
TGTGCCAGCAGCTTAGCTTCAGGGGCCAACACCATATATTTT | CASSLASGANTIYF | TRBV7-8 | once | TRBJ1-3 | .
TGTGCCAGCAACCTCGACAGCCCGAACACTGAAGCTTTCTTT | CASNLDSPNTEAFF | TRBV7-9 | . | TRBJ1-1 | .
TGCGCCAGCAGCCAAGATTTCGGAAGGCGGAATTCACCCCTCCACTTT | CASSQDFGRRNSPLHF | TRBV4-3 | few | TRBJ1-6 | .
TGTGCCAGCAGTTACGGTCTCAGCACTGAAGCTTTCTTT | CASSYGLSTEAFF | TRBV6-5 | . | TRBJ1-1 | .
TGTGCCAGCAGCTTAGGCGGGGGGGGGAATCAGCCCCAGCATTTT | CASSLGGGGNQPQHF | TRBV11-2 | once | TRBJ1-5 | .
TGTGCCAGCAGCTTAGGATTTGGGACAGGAAATAGCAATCAGCCCCAGCATTTT | CASSLGFGTGNSNQPQHF | TRBV7-9 | once | TRBJ1-5 | TRBD1